Listed here is a single T cell receptor beta chain. The method was immunoSEQ multiplex PCR; TCRdb's version includes in-frame clones alone and lacks a portion of them. The sample has approximately 330,000 clones; about 91% are singletons. These data originate in a study of blood T cell repertoires in COVID-19. Trimming left V 0 bases short and J 8 bases short, with 17 bases between. The germline V gene encodes CDR1 SGHKS and CDR2 YYEKEE (reference sequence). The CDR3 length is 15 residues. V gene TRBV5-5 combines with J gene TRBJ1-1; D might be TRBD1 (5 bases). This receptor was taken from a man aged 25-45 years with COVID-19, enrolled during active disease. Sequencing used peripheral blood. Here the CDR3 reads CASSLGTRPPLEAFF. CDR3 DNA: TGTGCCAGCAGCTTGGGGACAAGGCCTCCTCTAGAAGCTTTCTTT.